Below, 25 T cell receptor beta chains from the same sample are listed, as sequenced in a study of cytomegalovirus exposure and HLA in healthy donors. PCR involved 60 Vbeta and 13 Jbeta primers. Assay used: immunoSEQ multiplex PCR; TCRdb lists only in-frame clones, some missing. The table records 100,000 to 150,000 clones, 70% to 75% of them present only once. The sample comprised PBMCs. All receptors derive from a male donor in good health and CMV-seronegative.

Remarks on this clone: Mismatch with germline at one junction end may stem from a read error. The chain couples TRBV7-9 to TRBJ2-1; 13 bases map to TRBD2. CDR1 is SEHNR, CDR2 FQNEAQ, per germline (reference sequence). This CDR3 spans 15 amino acids. CDR3 in DNA: TGTTCCAGCAGCCCACTAGCGGGAGGGTTGAATGAGCAGTTCTTC. Amino acid sequence: CSSSPLAGGLNEQFF.

CDR3 in amino acids: CASSLAGVGKNTEAFF. DNA for the CDR3: TGTGCCAGCAGCTTAGCCGGGGTCGGGAAGAACACTGAAGCTTTCTTT. The V call is TRBV7-9, the J call TRBJ1-1; D unclear. The CDR3 spans 16 residues. The V gene's germline CDR1 is SEHNR and CDR2 FQNEAQ (reference sequence). V was cut by 0 bases and J by 1 base, with 12 bases left in between.

The V gene is TRBV5-4, the J gene TRBJ2-3, with D unclear. The V and J ends lost 5 bases and 0 bases respectively, with 10 bases between them. This CDR3 is 14 amino acids long. Germline V gene data show CDR1 as SGHNT and CDR2 as YYREEE (reference sequence). This chain's CDR3 is CASSRFISTDTQYF. The CDR3 nucleotides are TGTGCCAGCAGTCGTTTTATTAGCACAGATACGCAGTATTTT.

This clone was picked up a small number of times. The chain combines TRBV28 with TRBJ2-5; D is perhaps TRBD1 (7 bases). The CDR3 sequence is 14 residues long. V lost 5 bases to trimming and J lost 4 bases, with 14 bases between them. The germline gives CDR1 MDHEN, CDR2 SYDVKM. The CDR3 DNA reads TGTGCCAGCAGTCCTGCAGGGGGGACAGAGACCCAGTACTTC. It is translated as CASSPAGGTETQYF.

The chain recombines TRBV30 with TRBJ2-4; TRBD2 matches at 13 bases. The V segment lost 8 bases and the J segment 0 bases; nucleotides outside the gene matches: 10. Germline lookup yields CDR1 GTSNPN and CDR2 SVGIG (reference sequence). The CDR3 consists of 17 residues. CDR3 sequence reads: CALRLAGGPLAKNIQYF. The CDR3 bases are TGTGCCCTCCGACTAGCGGGAGGACCCCTAGCCAAAAACATTCAGTACTTC.

The J gene is TRBJ2-3, the V gene TRBV7-2, with 10 bases identical to TRBD2. Trimming cost V 1 base and J 6 bases; bases outside gene matches: 7. Germline values: CDR1 SGHTA, CDR2 FQGNSA. The length of the CDR3 is 16 residues. The CDR3 protein is CASSLGLAGVLDTQYF. The DNA of the CDR3 is TGTGCCAGCAGCTTAGGGCTAGCGGGGGTTCTGGATACGCAGTATTTT.

The chain carries TRBV28 and TRBJ2-1; unclear D gene. The V and J ends lost 5 bases and 0 bases respectively, with 11 bases between them. From germline, CDR1 is MDHEN and CDR2 SYDVKM. The CDR3 spans 15 residues. CDR3 in amino acids: CASSGYYTSYNEQFF. CDR3 coding DNA: TGTGCCAGCAGTGGGTACTACACCTCCTACAATGAGCAGTTCTTC.

The rearrangement links TRBV10-3 to TRBJ1-6; D is ambiguous. CDR3 length: 13 residues. Deletions cut 4 bases from V and 6 bases from J, with 7 bases between. Germline V gives CDR1 ENHRY, CDR2 SYGVKD. The CDR3 loop is CAISGTLNSPLHF. CDR3 coding DNA: TGTGCCATCAGTGGGACTCTTAATTCACCCCTCCACTTT.

This sequence joins TRBV27 and TRBJ2-7; the match to TRBD2 covers 13 bases. Germline V gives CDR1 MNHEY, CDR2 SMNVEV (reference sequence). The length of the CDR3 is 15 residues. Trimming cost V 4 bases and J 2 bases; bases outside gene matches: 2. This CDR3 is CASSWGLAGTYEQYF. CDR3 in DNA: TGTGCCAGCAGTTGGGGACTAGCGGGGACCTACGAGCAGTACTTC.

V gene TRBV30 combines with J gene TRBJ2-3, with TRBD2 matching over 10 bases. V shed 4 bases and J 3 bases; nucleotides not matched to a gene: 4. Germline V CDR1 and CDR2: GTSNPN, SVGIG (reference sequence). The CDR3 consists of 14 residues. Here the CDR3 DNA reads TGTGCCTGGAAGGCTAGCGGGAGAACAGATACGCAGTATTTT. It specifies CAWKASGRTDTQYF.

The V and J genes are TRBV6-4 and TRBJ1-4, with 8 bases lining up with TRBD1. CDR1 MRHNA and CDR2 SNTAGT come from the germline V gene. The CDR3 runs 15 residues. Trimming at V came to 11 bases and at J to 4 bases, leaving 12 bases not matched to a gene. CDR3: CAGPIDRGGNEKLFF. CDR3 in DNA: TGTGCCGGCCCCATCGACAGGGGTGGTAATGAAAAACTGTTTTTT.

In this sample, this clone turned up once. J is TRBJ2-3 and V is TRBV15; D unclear. The CDR3 extends over 14 amino acids. V was cut by 4 bases and J by 6 bases, with 14 bases left in between. Germline loops: CDR1 LNHNV, CDR2 YYDKDF (reference sequence). The CDR3: CATSKTVPPDTQYF. The CDR3 DNA follows: TGTGCCACCAGCAAAACTGTTCCTCCGGATACGCAGTATTTT. Full variable domain (rest looked up from reference TRBV15 and TRBJ2-3): DAMVIQNPRYQVTQFGKPVTLSCSQTLNHNVMYWYQQKSSQAPKLLFHYYDKDFNNEADTPDNFQSRRPNTSFCFLDIRSPGLGDTAMYLCATSKTVPPDTQYFGPGTRLTVL.

J is TRBJ1-1 and V is TRBV5-6; TRBD1 agrees at 7 bases. Trimming took 1 base from V and 0 from J; bases not matched to a gene: 6. The germline CDR1 and CDR2 sequences are SGHDT and YYEEEE. The CDR3 consists of 16 residues. In DNA, the CDR3 is TGTGCCAGCAGCTTGTTCACAGGGGTTATGAACACTGAAGCTTTCTTT. Its protein product is CASSLFTGVMNTEAFF.

The J gene is TRBJ2-7, the V gene TRBV19, with TRBD1 identical over 7 bases. This CDR3 has 14 amino acids. Trimming removed 5 bases from V and 4 bases from J; junction bases left unmatched: 8. The germline gives CDR1 LNHDA, CDR2 SQIVND (reference sequence). CDR3: CASSRQGSGYEQYF. In DNA form, the CDR3 reads TGTGCCAGTAGTCGACAGGGTTCGGGGTACGAGCAGTACTTC.

J is TRBJ2-5 and V is TRBV6-1, with 9 bases lining up with TRBD1. Near its end, the DNA agrees better with TRBJ2-7, so the J call may be wrong. Germline V gene data show CDR1 as MNHNS and CDR2 as SASEGT. This CDR3 is built from 15 residues. CDR3 residues: CASSAGTGTIYEQYF. In nucleotides, the CDR3 is TGTGCCAGCAGTGCTGGGACAGGGACTATCTACGAGCAGTACTTC.

The chain links TRBV19 to TRBJ1-1; D is ambiguous. CDR1 LNHDA and CDR2 SQIVND come from the germline V gene (reference sequence). This CDR3 spans 13 amino acids. V lost 5 bases, J lost 0 bases, and 7 bases lay in between. The CDR3 DNA is TGTGCCAGTAGTGCCCAGATGAACACTGAAGCTTTCTTT. The encoded protein is CASSAQMNTEAFF.

The chain employs TRBV2 and TRBJ2-1, with a weak D call TRBD1 (5 bases). Germline values: CDR1 SNHLY, CDR2 FYNNEI. This CDR3 region has 16 residues. The V and J ends lost 5 bases and 1 base respectively, with 15 bases between them. This CDR3 is CASSLRVLGSYNEQFF. CDR3 DNA sequence: TGTGCCAGCAGTCTCAGGGTTTTAGGGTCCTACAATGAGCAGTTCTTC.

This clone was seen a handful of times. The rearrangement uses TRBV28 and TRBJ1-1, with D unresolved. Between the trimmed V and J ends, which lost 5 bases and 2 bases, there was a span of 9 bases. CDR1 is MDHEN, CDR2 SYDVKM, per germline. The CDR3 has 13 residues. The CDR3 nucleotides are TGTGCCAGCAGTCATCGACAAAACACTGAAGCTTTCTTT. It yields the protein CASSHRQNTEAFF.

This chain links TRBV5-1 with TRBJ1-2; TRBD1 is a possible D gene (5 bases). This CDR3 has 14 amino acids. Trimming removed 4 bases at V and 7 bases at J, with 17 bases between. Germline V gene lookup returns CDR1 SGHRS and CDR2 YFSETQ. This chain's CDR3 is CASSIDSVPGGYTF. The CDR3 DNA sequence: TGCGCCAGCAGCATCGACAGCGTTCCGGGTGGCTACACCTTC.

This clone was counted only a few times. The V and J genes are TRBV4-3 and TRBJ1-3; no firm D call. V shed 0 bases and J shed 6 bases, with 6 bases lying between them. The CDR3 has 13 amino acids. Germline CDR1 and CDR2: LGHNA and YSLEER. The CDR3 here is CASSQDRVNTIYF. CDR3 coding DNA: TGCGCCAGCAGCCAAGATCGCGTAAACACCATATATTTT.

The chain employs TRBV7-3 and TRBJ2-1, with D perhaps matching TRBD1 (6 bases). Between the trimmed V and J ends, which lost 4 bases and 7 bases, there was a span of 17 bases. Germline CDR1 is SGHTA and CDR2 is FQGTGA. The length of the CDR3 is 15 residues. CDR3 loop: CASSSRAGQGNEQFF. The DNA for the CDR3 is TGTGCCAGCAGCTCACGGGCAGGTCAGGGGAATGAGCAGTTCTTC.

The chain couples TRBV19 to TRBJ1-5; TRBD1 is a possible D gene (5 bases). The CDR3 contains 15 residues. The germline V gene has CDR1 LNHDA and CDR2 SQIVND (reference sequence). Trimming took 5 bases from V and 0 from J, leaving 11 bases between them. In nucleotides, the CDR3 is TGTGCCAGTAGTTCCGGGGACTTTAGCAATCAGCCCCAGCATTTT. Its protein is CASSSGDFSNQPQHF. Full variable domain (outside the CDR3, taken from reference TRBV19 and TRBJ1-5): DGGITQSPKYLFRKEGQNVTLSCEQNLNHDAMYWYRQDPGQGLRLIYYSQIVNDFQKGDIAEGYSVSREKKESFPLTVTSAQKNPTAFYLCASSSGDFSNQPQHFGDGTRLSIL.

This rearrangement joins TRBV28 to TRBJ2-2; 13 nucleotides match TRBD2. V dropped 4 bases and J dropped 7; count of bases not matched to a gene: 3. The CDR3 spans 15 residues. The germline gives CDR1 MDHEN, CDR2 SYDVKM. CDR3 DNA sequence: TGTGCCAGCAGTTCAGGACTAGCGGGGGACGGGGAGCTGTTTTTT. Amino acid sequence: CASSSGLAGDGELFF.

In its sample, this clone was seen once. V gene TRBV28 combines with J gene TRBJ2-1, with 8 bases fitting TRBD1. CDR1 is MDHEN and CDR2 is SYDVKM in the germline V gene. The CDR3 contains 17 residues. Trimming took 3 bases from V and 0 from J; bases not matched to a gene: 7. CDR3 DNA: TGTGCCAGCAGTTTGGCCGCGGGGACAGGCTCCTACAATGAGCAGTTCTTC. Its protein is CASSLAAGTGSYNEQFF.

V gene TRBV20-1 combines with J gene TRBJ1-1, with D maybe TRBD1 (5 bases). This CDR3 region has 10 residues. Germline V gene sequence: CDR1 DFQATT, CDR2 SNEGSKA (reference sequence). V lost 6 bases, J lost 7 bases, and 9 bases lay in between. CDR3 DNA sequence: TGCAGTGCCGGGGACTTTGAAGCTTTCTTT. Amino acid sequence: CSAGDFEAFF.